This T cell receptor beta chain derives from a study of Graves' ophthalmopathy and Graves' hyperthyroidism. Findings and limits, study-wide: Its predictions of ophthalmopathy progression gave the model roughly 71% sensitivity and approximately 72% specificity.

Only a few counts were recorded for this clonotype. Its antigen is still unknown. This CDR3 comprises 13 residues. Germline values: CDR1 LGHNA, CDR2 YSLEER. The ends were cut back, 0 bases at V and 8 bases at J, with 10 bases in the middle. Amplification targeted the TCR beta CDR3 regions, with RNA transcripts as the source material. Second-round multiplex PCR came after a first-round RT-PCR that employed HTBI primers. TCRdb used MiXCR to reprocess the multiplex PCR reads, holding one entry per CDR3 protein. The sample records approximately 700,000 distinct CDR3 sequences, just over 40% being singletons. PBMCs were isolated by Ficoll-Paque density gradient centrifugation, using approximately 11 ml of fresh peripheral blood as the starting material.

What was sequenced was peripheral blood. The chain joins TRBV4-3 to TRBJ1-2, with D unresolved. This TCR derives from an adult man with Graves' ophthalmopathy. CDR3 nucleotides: TGCGCCAGCAGCCAAGATGCGGGGAGCGGCTACACCTTC. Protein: CASSQDAGSGYTF.